This T cell receptor (beta chain) was sequenced for a study of OX40 agonist ivuxolimab in advanced cancers. In terms of the full investigation: The costimulatory receptor OX40 (CD134) was targeted by ivuxolimab, a fully human IgG2 agonistic monoclonal antibody. Patients were allowed to have had prior anti-PD-1, anti-PD-L1 or anti-CTLA-4 therapy, and around 43% of the dose-escalation patients had been treated with checkpoint inhibitors. Of the approximately 50 dose-escalation patients, hepatocellular carcinoma was present in approximately 20, melanoma in approximately 15, renal cell carcinoma in 9 and head and neck cancer in 9. The paper reports the monotherapy dose-escalation portion (N ≈ 52 patients) of the phase I ivuxolimab trial. The purpose of peripheral TCRbeta sequencing was to test whether ivuxolimab changed TCR sequence diversity and led to clonal T-cell expansion. Partial responses occurred in three dose-escalation patients, of whom one had hepatocellular carcinoma and two had cutaneous melanoma. Intravenous ivuxolimab was administered to patients every 2 weeks at six dose levels: 0.01, 0.1, 0.3, 1.5, 3 and 10 mg/kg. In the dose-escalation cohort, 65% to 90% of patients were male, and the mean age was roughly 60 years, with a range of roughly 20 to 80. General findings and caveats noted by the study authors: The antigen specificity of the clonally expanded peripheral T cells was not determined. At doses of 0.1 to 3.0 mg/kg, clonal expansion of both CD4+ and CD8+ blood T cells was observed from baseline to week 6. Low levels of normalized T-cell clonal expansion were also seen in some nonresponding patients. Partial responders in the 0.1-3.0 mg/kg groups had among the lowest normalized peripheral clonal expansion, especially among CD8+ T cells. After ivuxolimab, expanded clones were on average more numerous among CD8+ T cells than among CD4+ T cells.

Between the V and J ends, shortened by 2 bases and 1 base respectively, the junction contains 14 bases. Spanning cysteine to phenylalanine, the CDR3 consists of 16 amino acids. Solely the CDR3 DNA is kept, with 48 bases framed from the first base. In the germline V gene (reference sequence), CDR1 corresponds to LNHDA and CDR2 to SQIVND. Patients with autoimmune disease history or receiving systemic immunosuppression were excluded from the trial. In every dose cohort, peripheral blood was drawn for TCR sequencing at baseline, cycle 4 day 1, and cycle 7 day 1. Samples came from an open-label, multicenter, first-in-human phase I dose-escalation trial of ivuxolimab. Adults with locally advanced or metastatic melanoma, renal cell carcinoma, hepatocellular carcinoma or head and neck squamous cell carcinoma were enrolled in the trial. Before TCR sequencing, CD4+ T cells and CD8+ T cells were sorted from peripheral blood as separate populations.

On this clone itself: Its antigen is unknown. Base qualities are not at hand, and no much larger clone is one base apart.

For sequencing of the TCRbeta CDR3 region, genomic DNA was extracted from the sorted cells. The immunoSEQ Assay was used for sequencing of TCRbeta CDR3 regions. The clones in this table, taken by TCRdb from immuneACCESS, are in-frame only. Not every clone is retained; where verified, under half of the shortfall comes from an unresolved V gene, and the cause of the rest is unknown. This sample has tens of thousands of clones in its table, and around 89% of those were observed once. 9% to 15% of the sample comes from the top ten. This receptor was taken from an adult with an advanced solid tumor such as melanoma, head and neck, liver or kidney cancer. The sample was CD4+ or CD8+ T cells sorted from blood, taken in a trial of the OX40 agonist ivuxolimab. The chain uses TRBV19 and TRBJ1-1; matching of 5 bases hints at TRBD1 as the D gene. CDR3 reads: CASSIMGTGTNTEAFF. The DNA sequence is given as TGTGCCAGTAGTATAATGGGTACGGGGACGAACACTGAAGCTTTCTTT.